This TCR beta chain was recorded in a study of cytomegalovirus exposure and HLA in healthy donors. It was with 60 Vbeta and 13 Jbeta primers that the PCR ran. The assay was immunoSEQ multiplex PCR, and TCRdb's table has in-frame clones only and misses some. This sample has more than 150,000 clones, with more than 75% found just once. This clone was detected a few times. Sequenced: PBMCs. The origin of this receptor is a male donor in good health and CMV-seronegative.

CDR3 DNA: TGTGCCAGCAGCTCTCACCAGGGAAGTAATTCACCCCTCCACTTT. As protein: CASSSHQGSNSPLHF. V is TRBV7-2 and J is TRBJ1-6, with D tentatively TRBD1 (5 bases). The CDR3 covers 15 residues. The V end was cut by 4 bases, the J end by 6 bases, with 13 bases between. The germline V gene has CDR1 SGHTA and CDR2 FQGNSA.